Presented here are 9 T cell receptor beta chains from one specimen sequenced in a study of cytomegalovirus exposure and HLA in healthy donors. Primers included in the PCR were 60 Vbeta and 13 Jbeta primers. Repertoires were generated with immunoSEQ multiplex PCR, while TCRdb's copy carries only in-frame clones and drops some. The table includes roughly 130,000 clones, approximately 80% detected once. The source material was PBMCs. The receptors here all came from a male donor in good health and CMV-seropositive.

The V gene is TRBV27, the J gene TRBJ2-7; 9 bases fit TRBD1. CDR3 size: 15 residues. CDR1 and CDR2 (germline): MNHEY, SMNVEV (reference sequence). Germline trimming cut 5 bases from V and 5 bases from J; bases unmatched to any gene: 10. The CDR3 DNA reads TGTGCCAGCAGTCCACACGGACAGGGGAGGGACGAGCAGTACTTC. It codes for CASSPHGQGRDEQYF.

V is TRBV6-5 and J is TRBJ2-7, with TRBD2 matching 9 bases. The germline CDR1 and CDR2 sequences are MNHEY and SVGAGI. The CDR3 consists of 13 residues. J gave up 4 bases and V 8 bases, and 6 bases lay outside the gene matches. The CDR3 DNA sequence: TGTGCCAGCGAGCTGCGGGAGGGGTACGAGCAGTACTTC. Translated: CASELREGYEQYF.

The chain links TRBV5-1 to TRBJ2-7, with D possibly TRBD1 on 6 matching bases. Trimming shortened V by 0 bases and J by 3 bases, and 13 bases separated the two germline ends. The CDR3 spans 15 residues. Germline V lookup: CDR1 SGHRS, CDR2 YFSETQ. The CDR3 loop reads CASSLVQGGGYEQYF. DNA for the CDR3: TGCGCCAGCAGCTTGGTACAGGGTGGGGGCTACGAGCAGTACTTC.

This clone is a singleton in its sample. This chain uses TRBV19 with TRBJ1-2; D perhaps matches TRBD1 (5 bases). V gave up 4 bases and J gave up 3 bases, with 6 bases separating them. From germline, CDR1 is LNHDA and CDR2 SQIVND (reference sequence). The CDR3 is made up of 12 amino acids. The CDR3 nucleotides are TGTGCCAGTAGTAGGGACTACTATGGCTACACCTTC. This gives the protein CASSRDYYGYTF.

This clone was observed a handful of times. The CDR3 DNA reads as TGCAGCGTTGCCGGGACTAGCGGGAGGCACACAGATACGCAGTATTTT. This codes for CSVAGTSGRHTDTQYF. This chain connects TRBV29-1 to TRBJ2-3, with 15 bases aligning to TRBD2. This CDR3 spans 16 amino acids. With 4 bases clipped from V and 2 bases from J, the junction kept 4 bases outside the gene matches. CDR1 is SQVTM and CDR2 is ANQGSEA in the germline V gene.

V is TRBV14 and J is TRBJ2-7, with a weak D call TRBD1 (6 bases). Germline-derived CDR1 and CDR2 are SGHDN and FVKESK. The CDR3 runs to 14 residues. V lost 2 bases to trimming and J lost 4 bases, with 12 bases between them. CDR3 region: CASSQNLGAYEQYF. The DNA for the CDR3 is TGTGCCAGCAGCCAAAACTTGGGGGCGTACGAGCAGTACTTC.

Concerning this clone: One end of the junction fails to match germline, which may point to a read error. This chain connects TRBV7-8 to TRBJ2-7; 11 nucleotides line up with TRBD2. This CDR3 has 16 residues. The germline CDR1 and CDR2 sequences are SGHVS and FQNEAQ. The CDR3 reads CASSLASGGPSYEQYF. The CDR3 region has the DNA TGTGCCAGCAGCCTAGCTAGCGGGGGGCCTTCCTACGAGCAGTACTTC.

Details on this clone: One end of the junction fails to match germline, which may point to a read error. The CDR3, as DNA: TGTTCCAGCAGCCCAGGCCGGGACAGGGGCTACTCTAACTATGGCTACACCTTC. This codes for CSSSPGRDRGYSNYGYTF. The chain carries TRBV7-9 and TRBJ1-2; the match to TRBD1 covers 10 bases. CDR1 is SEHNR and CDR2 is FQNEAQ in the germline V gene (reference sequence). There are 18 residues in the CDR3.

The sample holds a few counts of this clone. J is TRBJ2-3 and V is TRBV28; 11 nucleotides align to TRBD1. Germline CDR1 reads MDHEN; CDR2 reads SYDVKM. The V and J ends lost 5 bases and 1 base, in that order; junction bases with no gene match: 11. The CDR3 sequence is 18 residues long. CDR3 DNA sequence: TGTGCCAGCAGTCAACCGGGACAGGGGGGGTTCGGCACAGATACGCAGTATTTT. This translates into CASSQPGQGGFGTDTQYF.